Shown below are 25 T cell receptor beta chains from a single sample sequenced in a study of cytomegalovirus exposure and HLA in healthy donors. A multiplex PCR was run with 60 Vbeta primers and 13 Jbeta primers. Sequenced by immunoSEQ multiplex PCR; TCRdb stores in-frame clones only, minus some. The table lists tens of thousands of clones, with around an eighth in the top ten. Specimen: PBMCs. The receptors here all came from a man aged 18 to 29 in good health and CMV-seropositive.

The V call is TRBV7-3, the J call TRBJ2-7; D is unresolved. Germline V gene sequence: CDR1 SGHTA, CDR2 FQGTGA. V shed 1 base and J shed 2 bases, with 9 bases lying between them. The CDR3 is made up of 14 amino acids. The CDR3 sequence is CASSLNAGPYEQYF. The CDR3, as DNA: TGTGCCAGCAGCTTAAACGCAGGTCCCTACGAGCAGTACTTC.

This chain links TRBV6-1 with TRBJ1-1, with D perhaps matching TRBD1 (6 bases). Germline V lookup: CDR1 MNHNS, CDR2 SASEGT. The CDR3 runs to 13 residues. The germline V and J ends were trimmed by 4 bases and 8 bases, with 14 bases remaining between them. CDR3 loop: CASSVVQGGEAFF. The CDR3, as DNA: TGTGCCAGCAGTGTGGTACAGGGAGGGGAAGCTTTCTTT.

The chain uses TRBV2 and TRBJ1-5, with D possibly matching TRBD1 (6 bases). There are 13 residues in the CDR3. The V gene lost 6 bases and the J gene lost 3 bases, with 9 bases spanning the gap. Germline V gene sequence: CDR1 SNHLY, CDR2 FYNNEI. DNA for the CDR3: TGTGCCAGCAGGGGGGGGCACAATCAGCCCCAGCATTTT. Protein: CASRGGHNQPQHF. The full variable domain, in which reference TRBV2 and TRBJ1-5 provide the parts outside the CDR3, is EPEVTQTPSHQVTQMGQEVILRCVPISNHLYFYWYRQILGQKVEFLVSFYNNEISEKSEIFDDQFSVERPDGSNFTLKIRSTKLEDSAMYFCASRGGHNQPQHFGDGTRLSIL.

V is TRBV25-1 and J is TRBJ1-5; D is ambiguous. Trimming shortened V by 8 bases and J by 2 bases, and 13 bases separated the two germline ends. CDR1 MGHDK and CDR2 SYGVNS come from the germline V gene. This CDR3 spans 14 amino acids. Written as DNA, the CDR3 is TGTGCCAGCGAGGGTGATATCGGCAATCAGCCCCAGCATTTT. Amino acid sequence: CASEGDIGNQPQHF.

This chain joins TRBV28 and TRBJ1-1; no reliable D call. Germline V CDR1 and CDR2: MDHEN, SYDVKM. There are 12 residues in the CDR3. Trimming took 6 bases from V and 9 from J, leaving 14 bases between them. The CDR3 spells CASRQPTVKAFF. DNA of the CDR3: TGTGCCAGCAGGCAACCGACTGTTAAAGCTTTCTTT.

V is TRBV9 and J is TRBJ1-2, with 8 bases aligning to TRBD1. There are 13 residues in the CDR3. J gave up 8 bases and V 2 bases, and 5 bases lay outside the gene matches. Germline V CDR1 and CDR2: SGDLS, YYNGEE. CDR3 DNA sequence: TGTGCCAGCAGCGTCTCAGGGGGCGGAGGCTACACCTTC. Its translation: CASSVSGGGGYTF.

The genes are TRBV5-1 and TRBJ2-1; D possibly corresponds to TRBD2 (6 bases). This CDR3 spans 17 amino acids. CDR1 is SGHRS, CDR2 YFSETQ, per germline. Trimming pared 0 bases from V and 0 bases from J, leaving 13 bases between. The CDR3 DNA reads TGCGCCAGCAGCTTGGGAAAGCGGGTATCCTCCTACAATGAGCAGTTCTTC. It specifies CASSLGKRVSSYNEQFF.

About this clone: This sample also contains other DNA sequences that code for the same CDR3. The CDR3 is CASSIGRNTEAFF. CDR3 nucleotide sequence: TGTGCCAGTAGTATAGGCAGGAACACTGAAGCTTTCTTT. The chain combines TRBV19 with TRBJ1-1, with D hard to call. The V end was cut by 1 base, the J end by 1 base, with 4 bases between. This CDR3 has 13 amino acids. Per germline, CDR1 LNHDA and CDR2 SQIVND (reference sequence).

CDR3 region: CAWSVWTAGNTIYF. The CDR3 bases are TGTGCCTGGAGTGTTTGGACAGCTGGAAACACCATATATTTT. This sequence joins TRBV30 and TRBJ1-3; D is perhaps TRBD1 (6 bases). CDR1 is GTSNPN and CDR2 is SVGIG in the germline V gene (reference sequence). The CDR3 is made up of 14 amino acids. The germline V and J ends were trimmed by 0 bases and 2 bases, with 8 bases remaining between them.

The genes are TRBV7-3 and TRBJ2-2; TRBD2 matches at 11 bases. This CDR3 comprises 16 residues. Trimming at V came to 2 bases and at J to 7 bases, leaving 6 bases not matched to a gene. Germline V gene lookup returns CDR1 SGHTA and CDR2 FQGTGA. CDR3 DNA sequence: TGTGCCAGCAGCTTAGGTAGCGGGAGGGCCAACGGGGAGCTGTTTTTT. Its translation is CASSLGSGRANGELFF.

This rearrangement joins TRBV18 to TRBJ2-1, with D perhaps matching TRBD2 (6 bases). CDR3 length equals 14 residues. Germline V lookup: CDR1 KGHSH, CDR2 LQKENI. Deletions cut 5 bases from V and 4 bases from J, with 12 bases between. The CDR3, as DNA: TGTGCCAGCTCAGGGCGGGAATTATACAATGAGCAGTTCTTC. Amino acid sequence: CASSGRELYNEQFF. Full variable domain (remainder filled in from reference TRBV18 and TRBJ2-1): NAGVMQNPRHLVRRRGQEARLRCSPMKGHSHVYWYRQLPEEGLKFMVYLQKENIIDESGMPKERFSAEFPKEGPSILRIQQVVRGDSAAYFCASSGRELYNEQFFGPGTRLTVL.

The chain has TRBV19 and TRBJ2-2, with D possibly matching TRBD2 (7 bases). The CDR3 covers 16 residues. Germline values: CDR1 LNHDA, CDR2 SQIVND (reference sequence). Trimming shortened V by 7 bases and J by 0 bases, and 15 bases separated the two germline ends. The CDR3 nucleotides read TGTGCCAGTACCCCGGAGGGGGGGTCGAACACCGGGGAGCTGTTTTTT. The encoded protein is CASTPEGGSNTGELFF.

J is TRBJ1-1 and V is TRBV28, with 10 bases lining up with TRBD1. V was clipped by 5 bases and J by 5 bases; unmatched bases: 11. Germline values: CDR1 MDHEN, CDR2 SYDVKM. The CDR3 has 16 amino acids. CDR3 DNA: TGTGCCAGCAGTCGCCCACCTGGACAGGGGGTTACTGAAGCTTTCTTT. Protein product: CASSRPPGQGVTEAFF.

J is TRBJ2-3 and V is TRBV27; D perhaps matches TRBD2 (6 bases). The CDR3 length is 16 residues. In germline, CDR1 is MNHEY, CDR2 SMNVEV (reference sequence). V lost 0 bases, J lost 1 base, and 11 bases lay in between. The CDR3 protein is CASSLSGGPRTDTQYF. As DNA, the CDR3 is TGTGCCAGCAGTTTATCCGGAGGGCCCCGCACAGATACGCAGTATTTT.

V is TRBV29-1 and J is TRBJ1-1; 7 bases are shared with TRBD1. The CDR3 totals 14 residues. V gave up 4 bases and J gave up 1 base; unmatched junction bases: 6. The germline gives CDR1 SQVTM, CDR2 ANQGSEA. The CDR3 protein is CSVVVAGGNTEAFF. The CDR3 DNA is TGCAGCGTTGTAGTGGCAGGGGGGAACACTGAAGCTTTCTTT.

This sequence joins TRBV29-1 and TRBJ2-3; TRBD2 aligns across 7 bases. CDR1 and CDR2 (germline): SQVTM, ANQGSEA. Unmatched junction bases numbered 3, after V lost 4 bases and J lost 2 bases. The CDR3 is 13 residues long. CDR3 nucleotide sequence: TGCAGCGTTGCTAGCGGCTTCACAGATACGCAGTATTTT. This codes for CSVASGFTDTQYF.

V usage is TRBV5-1 and J usage is TRBJ2-2, with a weak D call TRBD2 (6 bases). This CDR3 has 14 amino acids. Germline CDR1 is SGHRS and CDR2 is YFSETQ. V gave up 4 bases and J gave up 4 bases, with 11 bases separating them. As DNA, the CDR3 is TGCGCCAGCAGCCCCTTGGGGGGCACCGGGGAGCTGTTTTTT. This translates into CASSPLGGTGELFF. Combining the CDR3 with reference TRBV5-1 and TRBJ2-2 gives the whole variable domain KAGVTQTPRYLIKTRGQQVTLSCSPISGHRSVSWYQQTPGQGLQFLFEYFSETQRNKGNFPGRFSGRQFSNSRSEMNVSTLELGDSALYLCASSPLGGTGELFFGEGSRLTVL.

The chain employs TRBV19 and TRBJ2-7; possibly TRBD1 for D (5 bases). Trimming stripped 3 bases from V and 0 bases from J, with 21 bases between. The germline V gene encodes CDR1 LNHDA and CDR2 SQIVND (reference sequence). The CDR3 length is 18 residues. In DNA, the CDR3 is TGTGCCAGTAGTATCTTTCCTGCGGCCAGGGAAATCTCCTACGAGCAGTACTTC. Amino acids: CASSIFPAAREISYEQYF.

V usage is TRBV6-5 and J usage is TRBJ2-1; 7 nucleotides match TRBD1. The CDR3 consists of 16 residues. Germline values: CDR1 MNHEY, CDR2 SVGAGI. V was pared by 1 base and J by 2 bases, with 5 bases of the junction left unmatched. CDR3 nucleotides: TGTGCCAGCAGTTACTTGGGGACAGACCCCTACAATGAGCAGTTCTTC. Residues: CASSYLGTDPYNEQFF.

The chain is built from TRBV7-7 and TRBJ2-7; 8 nucleotides match TRBD2. Trimming at V came to 5 bases and at J to 0 bases, leaving 9 bases not matched to a gene. The CDR3 runs 16 residues. In germline, CDR1 is SSHAT, CDR2 FNYEAQ (reference sequence). For the CDR3, the DNA is TGTGCCAGCAGCCCAGAGGGTAGCGGGGCCTCCTACGAGCAGTACTTC. Amino acids: CASSPEGSGASYEQYF. The full variable domain, completed using reference TRBV7-7 and TRBJ2-7, is GAGVSQSPRYKVTKRGQDVTLRCDPISSHATLYWYQQALGQGPEFLTYFNYEAQPDKSGLPSDRFSAERPEGSISTLTIQRTEQRDSAMYRCASSPEGSGASYEQYFGPGTRLTVT.

The genes are TRBV7-2 and TRBJ1-3; 7 bases are a match to TRBD1. Trimming removed 5 bases from V and 5 bases from J; junction bases left unmatched: 6. Germline-derived CDR1 and CDR2 are SGHTA and FQGNSA. This CDR3 has 14 amino acids. CDR3 loop: CASSMRQGRNTIYF. In nucleotides, the CDR3 is TGTGCCAGCAGCATGAGACAGGGAAGAAACACCATATATTTT. The whole variable domain, filled in from reference TRBV7-2 and TRBJ1-3, reads GAGVSQSPSNKVTEKGKDVELRCDPISGHTALYWYRQSLGQGLEFLIYFQGNSAPDKSGLPSDRFSAERTGGSVSTLTIQRTQQEDSAVYLCASSMRQGRNTIYFGEGSWLTVV.

V and J are TRBV12-5 and TRBJ1-5; 7 positions match TRBD1. V was clipped by 5 bases and J by 3 bases; unmatched bases: 7. CDR1 and CDR2 (germline): LGHNT, FRNRAP. The CDR3 covers 15 residues. CDR3 DNA sequence: TGTGCTAGTGGTACTCCGGGACAGAACAATCAGCCCCAGCATTTT. As protein: CASGTPGQNNQPQHF.

The chain uses TRBV6-5 and TRBJ2-2; 9 bases map to TRBD2. From germline, CDR1 is MNHEY and CDR2 SVGAGI. After removal of 6 bases from V and 8 bases from J, the junction contained 10 bases not matched to a gene. The CDR3 sequence is 15 residues long. The DNA for the CDR3 is TGTGCCAGCAGCTACACTTTAGCGGGAGTTGGGGAGCTGTTTTTT. Protein sequence: CASSYTLAGVGELFF.

The V call is TRBV5-1, the J call TRBJ2-7; the match to TRBD1 covers 8 bases. The CDR3 loop spans 15 amino acids. J lost 0 bases, V lost 4 bases, and 6 bases had no gene match. Germline V CDR1 and CDR2: SGHRS, YFSETQ. The CDR3: CASSVRQGPSYEQYF. The CDR3 DNA reads TGCGCCAGCAGCGTCCGACAGGGGCCCTCCTACGAGCAGTACTTC.

The chain has TRBV5-1 and TRBJ2-7, with 9 bases fitting TRBD1. The CDR3 is 16 residues long. Looked up from germline, CDR1 is SGHRS and CDR2 is YFSETQ. V shed 0 bases and J 2 bases; nucleotides not matched to a gene: 6. This CDR3 reads CASSLGRDRVTYEQYF. The CDR3 region has the DNA TGCGCCAGCAGCTTGGGTCGGGACAGGGTGACCTACGAGCAGTACTTC.